A selection of T cell receptor beta chains follows, all from one sample in a study of shared clonotypes between healthy human individuals. Sequencing used immunoSEQ multiplex PCR; TCRdb keeps in-frame clones, though not all of them. The data contain approximately 1.5 million clones, approximately 98% of them singletons. Material for sequencing was naive CD4+ T cells sorted from blood. The receptor set was obtained from a man aged 25 to 40 in good health. The CDR3 runs from the conserved cysteine through the conserved F or W. The D gene is left open where the match is weak. Some rows have no size entry. The others give once, few or many, or a class for an expanded clone.

CDR3 protein: CASSDPSEQYF; CDR3 DNA: TGTGCCAGCAGTGACCCTAGCGAGCAGTACTTC; clone size: .; V gene: TRBV2; CDR3 length: 11; J gene: TRBJ2-7; D gene: .
CDR3 protein: CASSSVDGVYNEQFF; CDR3 DNA: TGTGCCAGCAGCTCTGTGGATGGGGTCTACAATGAGCAGTTCTTC; clone size: .; V gene: TRBV7-6; CDR3 length: 15; J gene: TRBJ2-1; D gene: .
CDR3 protein: CASSRLAGGGETQYF; CDR3 DNA: TGCGCCAGCAGCCGACTAGCGGGAGGAGGGGAGACCCAGTACTTC; clone size: .; V gene: TRBV4-1; CDR3 length: 15; J gene: TRBJ2-5; D gene: TRBD2
CDR3 protein: CASSPTPSGSSSEQFF; CDR3 DNA: TGCGCCAGCAGCCCAACGCCTAGCGGGAGTAGTAGTGAGCAGTTCTTC; clone size: .; V gene: TRBV5-1; CDR3 length: 16; J gene: TRBJ2-1; D gene: TRBD2
CDR3 protein: CASSVAQGNQPQHF; CDR3 DNA: TGTGCCAGCAGTGTCGCACAGGGCAATCAGCCCCAGCATTTT; clone size: .; V gene: TRBV6-1; CDR3 length: 14; J gene: TRBJ1-5; D gene: .
CDR3 protein: CASSGSTGTYEQYF; CDR3 DNA: TGTGCCAGCAGCGGTTCTACAGGAACCTACGAGCAGTACTTC; clone size: .; V gene: TRBV5-4; CDR3 length: 14; J gene: TRBJ2-7; D gene: .
CDR3 protein: CASSLERQGPNYEQYF; CDR3 DNA: TGTGCCAGCAGTCTCGAAAGGCAGGGGCCGAACTACGAGCAGTACTTC; clone size: .; V gene: TRBV27; CDR3 length: 16; J gene: TRBJ2-7; D gene: .
CDR3 protein: CASSDRETQYF; CDR3 DNA: TGTGCCAGCAGCGATAGGGAGACCCAGTACTTC; clone size: .; V gene: TRBV9; CDR3 length: 11; J gene: TRBJ2-5; D gene: .
CDR3 protein: CASSPRELAGVEQYF; CDR3 DNA: TGTGCCAGCTCACCGAGGGAGCTAGCGGGAGTTGAGCAGTACTTC; clone size: .; V gene: TRBV18; CDR3 length: 15; J gene: TRBJ2-7; D gene: TRBD2
CDR3 protein: CAISESANYGYTF; CDR3 DNA: TGTGCCATCAGTGAGTCTGCTAACTATGGCTACACCTTC; clone size: .; V gene: TRBV10-3; CDR3 length: 13; J gene: TRBJ1-2; D gene: .
CDR3 protein: CASSILSGNYGYTF; CDR3 DNA: TGTGCCAGTAGTATTCTGTCGGGGAACTATGGCTACACCTTC; clone size: .; V gene: TRBV19; CDR3 length: 14; J gene: TRBJ1-2; D gene: .
CDR3 protein: CASSLDTLGTQYF; CDR3 DNA: TGTGCCAGCAGTTTGGACACCCTTGGGACCCAGTACTTC; clone size: .; V gene: TRBV28; CDR3 length: 13; J gene: TRBJ2-5; D gene: .
CDR3 protein: CASSDFGQGRLNTEAFF; CDR3 DNA: TGTGCCAGCAGTGACTTCGGACAGGGCCGCTTGAACACTGAAGCTTTCTTT; clone size: .; V gene: TRBV6-1; CDR3 length: 17; J gene: TRBJ1-1; D gene: TRBD1
CDR3 protein: CASSLAGGLAGSYEQYF; CDR3 DNA: TGTGCCAGCAGCTTAGCAGGAGGTCTAGCGGGCTCCTACGAGCAGTACTTC; clone size: .; V gene: TRBV7-9; CDR3 length: 17; J gene: TRBJ2-7; D gene: TRBD2
CDR3 protein: CASGELWVGELFF; CDR3 DNA: TGTGCCAGCGGGGAGTTGTGGGTCGGGGAGCTGTTTTTT; clone size: .; V gene: TRBV19; CDR3 length: 13; J gene: TRBJ2-2; D gene: .
CDR3 protein: CASSFRQELSTQYF; CDR3 DNA: TGTGCCAGCAGTTTTAGGCAGGAATTATCTACGCAGTATTTT; clone size: .; V gene: TRBV28; CDR3 length: 14; J gene: TRBJ2-3; D gene: .
CDR3 protein: CASSQDWAGLIGEQFF; CDR3 DNA: TGCGCCAGCAGCCAAGATTGGGCAGGGTTAATCGGTGAGCAGTTCTTC; clone size: once; V gene: TRBV4-3; CDR3 length: 16; J gene: TRBJ2-1; D gene: .
CDR3 protein: CASSLYRNSYEQYF; CDR3 DNA: TGTGCCAGCAGCTTGTATCGTAATTCCTACGAGCAGTACTTC; clone size: .; V gene: TRBV5-4; CDR3 length: 14; J gene: TRBJ2-7; D gene: .
CDR3 protein: CASSPGTFSSYEQYF; CDR3 DNA: TGTGCCAGCTCACCAGGGACATTTTCCTCCTACGAGCAGTACTTC; clone size: .; V gene: TRBV18; CDR3 length: 15; J gene: TRBJ2-7; D gene: .
CDR3 protein: CASSGTGNTGELFF; CDR3 DNA: TGTGCCAGCAGCGGGACAGGGAACACCGGGGAGCTGTTTTTT; clone size: .; V gene: TRBV11-3; CDR3 length: 14; J gene: TRBJ2-2; D gene: TRBD1
CDR3 protein: CASSYLAGGSNEQFF; CDR3 DNA: TGTGCCAGCAGTTACTTAGCGGGAGGCTCCAATGAGCAGTTCTTC; clone size: .; V gene: TRBV6-5; CDR3 length: 15; J gene: TRBJ2-1; D gene: TRBD2
CDR3 protein: CASSQGDSRTDTQYF; CDR3 DNA: TGCGCCAGCAGCCAAGGCGACTCCCGCACAGATACGCAGTATTTT; clone size: .; V gene: TRBV4-1; CDR3 length: 15; J gene: TRBJ2-3; D gene: .
CDR3 protein: CASSSLGQGVMEPQHF; CDR3 DNA: TGTGCCAGCAGCTCCCTGGGACAGGGCGTCATGGAGCCCCAGCATTTT; clone size: .; V gene: TRBV5-4; CDR3 length: 16; J gene: TRBJ1-5; D gene: TRBD1
CDR3 protein: CASKTELGQPQHF; CDR3 DNA: TGTGCCAGTAAGACGGAGCTCGGACAGCCCCAGCATTTT; clone size: once; V gene: TRBV2; CDR3 length: 13; J gene: TRBJ1-5; D gene: .
CDR3 protein: CASGLVLGSETYNEQFF; CDR3 DNA: TGTGCTAGTGGTTTGGTACTCGGTAGCGAGACCTACAATGAGCAGTTCTTC; clone size: .; V gene: TRBV12-5; CDR3 length: 17; J gene: TRBJ2-1; D gene: .
CDR3 protein: CATQAGEANTGELFF; CDR3 DNA: TGTGCCACCCAAGCGGGAGAGGCGAACACCGGGGAGCTGTTTTTT; clone size: .; V gene: TRBV18; CDR3 length: 15; J gene: TRBJ2-2; D gene: TRBD2
CDR3 protein: CASSAGPNQPQHF; CDR3 DNA: TGTGCCAGCAGCGCTGGGCCCAATCAGCCCCAGCATTTT; clone size: .; V gene: TRBV2; CDR3 length: 13; J gene: TRBJ1-5; D gene: .
CDR3 protein: CASSYAGQGATGELFF; CDR3 DNA: TGTGCCAGCAGTTACGCGGGACAGGGGGCCACCGGGGAGCTGTTTTTT; clone size: .; V gene: TRBV6-6; CDR3 length: 16; J gene: TRBJ2-2; D gene: TRBD1
CDR3 protein: CASSKAGERLNEQFF; CDR3 DNA: TGCGCCAGCAGCAAAGCGGGAGAAAGGTTGAATGAGCAGTTCTTC; clone size: .; V gene: TRBV4-1; CDR3 length: 15; J gene: TRBJ2-1; D gene: TRBD2
CDR3 protein: CASSDRAYEQYF; CDR3 DNA: TGCGCCAGCAGTGACAGGGCCTACGAGCAGTACTTC; clone size: .; V gene: TRBV10-1; CDR3 length: 12; J gene: TRBJ2-7; D gene: .
CDR3 protein: CASSLGATQETQYF; CDR3 DNA: TGCGCCAGCAGCTTGGGCGCCACGCAAGAGACCCAGTACTTC; clone size: .; V gene: TRBV5-1; CDR3 length: 14; J gene: TRBJ2-5; D gene: .
CDR3 protein: CASSILVPANTGELFF; CDR3 DNA: TGTGCCAGTAGTATTCTGGTCCCGGCGAACACCGGGGAGCTGTTTTTT; clone size: .; V gene: TRBV19; CDR3 length: 16; J gene: TRBJ2-2; D gene: .
CDR3 protein: CASSSPTSGRSTDTQYF; CDR3 DNA: TGTGCCAGCAGCTCCCCGACTAGCGGGAGGAGCACAGATACGCAGTATTTT; clone size: .; V gene: TRBV11-2; CDR3 length: 17; J gene: TRBJ2-3; D gene: TRBD2
CDR3 protein: CSVGKDISTDTQYF; CDR3 DNA: TGCAGCGTTGGGAAGGACATCAGCACAGATACGCAGTATTTT; clone size: .; V gene: TRBV29-1; CDR3 length: 14; J gene: TRBJ2-3; D gene: .
CDR3 protein: CASSPGHGEPQHF; CDR3 DNA: TGTGCCAGCTCACCAGGGCACGGTGAGCCCCAGCATTTT; clone size: .; V gene: TRBV18; CDR3 length: 13; J gene: TRBJ1-5; D gene: .
CDR3 protein: CASSPPVSSLYTDTQYF; CDR3 DNA: TGTGCCAGCAGCCCCCCCGTGTCTAGTTTATATACAGATACGCAGTATTTT; clone size: .; V gene: TRBV7-8; CDR3 length: 17; J gene: TRBJ2-3; D gene: .
CDR3 protein: CAISVTGGDEQYF; CDR3 DNA: TGTGCCATCAGTGTCACTGGAGGGGACGAGCAGTACTTC; clone size: .; V gene: TRBV10-3; CDR3 length: 13; J gene: TRBJ2-7; D gene: .
CDR3 protein: CASSLGPLSNQPQHF; CDR3 DNA: TGTGCCAGCAGTTTAGGACCGCTTAGCAATCAGCCCCAGCATTTT; clone size: .; V gene: TRBV28; CDR3 length: 15; J gene: TRBJ1-5; D gene: .